Sequencing of this TCR beta chain was carried out in a study of T cell responses to AZD1222 COVID-19 vaccine. Concerning this clone: The junction departs from the called germline gene at one end, perhaps through a read error.

Profiled with immunoSEQ multiplex PCR; TCRdb holds only in-frame clones, not every one. The data show about 140,000 clones, roughly 89% seen once. Germline V gene sequence: CDR1 SGHNT, CDR2 YYREEE (reference sequence). The CDR3 is 13 residues long. The receptor comes from an adult in good health. The material was peripheral blood, obtained on day 0 of AZD1222 vaccination. The chain is built from TRBV5-4 and TRBJ2-7; D remains unclear. The CDR3: CASSLDKSSEQYF. DNA for the CDR3: TGTGCCAGCAGCTTGGATAAGTCCTCCGAGCAGTACTTC. Variable domain in full (rest from reference TRBV5-4 and TRBJ2-7): ETGVTQSPTHLIKTRGQQVTLRCSSQSGHNTVSWYQQALGQGPQFIFQYYREEENGRGNFPPRFSGLQFPNYSSELNVNALELDDSALYLCASSLDKSSEQYFGPGTRLTVT.